This TCR beta chain was recovered during a study of metastatic and nonmetastatic thyroid tumors. Study context: Blood and tumor or nodule tissue repertoires from malignant and benign thyroid patients were compared. Whole-study findings and limits: Significantly greater TCR beta diversity was reportedly found in malignant thyroid tumors than in benign nodules (in blood and tumor).

Prior to thyroid surgery, none of the patients had received any treatment. The CDR3 covers 15 residues. V lost 1 base and J lost 9; bases outside the gene matches: 10. Germline values: CDR1 SGDLS, CDR2 YYNGEE. Study processing details: The authors used CDR3 differences across clinicopathological groups to build a distant-metastasis classifier for papillary thyroid cancer. MiXCR reprocessed the PCR reads for TCRdb. None of the V and J calls come from the authors' own analysis; TCRdb made them. The table shows over 10,000 clones, with under 35% occurring only once. The table lists this clone with a count of one. Its antigen is not identified.

The source is a female donor with papillary thyroid cancer or a benign thyroid nodule (not recorded which). Some clones in this sample may be carry-over from other donors' samples. Sequenced sample: tumor tissue. J is TRBJ2-1 and V is TRBV9, with TRBD2 identical over 7 bases. Here the CDR3 reads CASSVSGSGSFEQFF. In nucleotides, the CDR3 is TGTGCCAGCAGCGTATCCGGTAGCGGGTCGTTTGAGCAGTTCTTC. The complete variable domain, with remaining parts taken from reference TRBV9 and TRBJ2-1, reads DSGVTQTPKHLITATGQRVTLRCSPRSGDLSVYWYQQSLDQGLQFLIQYYNGEERAKGNILERFSAQQFPDLHSELNLSSLELGDSALYFCASSVSGSGSFEQFFGPGTRLTVL.